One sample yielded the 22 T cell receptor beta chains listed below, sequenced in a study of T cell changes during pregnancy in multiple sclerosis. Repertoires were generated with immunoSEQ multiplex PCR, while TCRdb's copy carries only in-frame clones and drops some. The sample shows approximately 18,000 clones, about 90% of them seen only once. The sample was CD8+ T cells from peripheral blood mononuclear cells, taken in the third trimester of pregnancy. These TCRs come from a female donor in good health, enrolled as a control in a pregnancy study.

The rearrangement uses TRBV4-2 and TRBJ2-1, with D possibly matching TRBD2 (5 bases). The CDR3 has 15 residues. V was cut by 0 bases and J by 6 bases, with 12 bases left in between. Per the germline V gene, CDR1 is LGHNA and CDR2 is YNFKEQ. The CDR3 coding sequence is TGTGCCAGCAGCCAAGATCTAACTAGGCTCAATGAGCAGTTCTTC. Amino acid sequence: CASSQDLTRLNEQFF.

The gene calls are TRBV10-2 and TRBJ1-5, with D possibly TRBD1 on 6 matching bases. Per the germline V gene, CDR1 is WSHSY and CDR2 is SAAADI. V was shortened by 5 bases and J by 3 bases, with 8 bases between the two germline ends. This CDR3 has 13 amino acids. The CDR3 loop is CASSSGDNQPQHF. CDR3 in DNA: TGCGCCAGCAGTTCAGGGGACAATCAGCCCCAGCATTTT.

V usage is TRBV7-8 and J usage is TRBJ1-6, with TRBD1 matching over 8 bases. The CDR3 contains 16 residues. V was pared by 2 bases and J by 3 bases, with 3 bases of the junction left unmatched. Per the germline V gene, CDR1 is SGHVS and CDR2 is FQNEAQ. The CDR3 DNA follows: TGTGCCAGCAGCTTACCAACAGGGGGCTATAATTCACCCCTCCACTTT. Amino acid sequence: CASSLPTGGYNSPLHF.

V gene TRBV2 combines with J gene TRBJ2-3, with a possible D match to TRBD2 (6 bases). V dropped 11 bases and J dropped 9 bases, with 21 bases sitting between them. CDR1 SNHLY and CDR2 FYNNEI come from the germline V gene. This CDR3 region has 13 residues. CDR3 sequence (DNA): TGTGCCTTTTGGGGGGAAATCGTCGGAACGCAGTATTTT. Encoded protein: CAFWGEIVGTQYF.

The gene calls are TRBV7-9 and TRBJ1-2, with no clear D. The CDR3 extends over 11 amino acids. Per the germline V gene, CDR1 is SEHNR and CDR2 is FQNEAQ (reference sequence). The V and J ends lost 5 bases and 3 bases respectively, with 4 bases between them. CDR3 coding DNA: TGTGCCAGCAGCCGAGACTATGGCTACACCTTC. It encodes CASSRDYGYTF.

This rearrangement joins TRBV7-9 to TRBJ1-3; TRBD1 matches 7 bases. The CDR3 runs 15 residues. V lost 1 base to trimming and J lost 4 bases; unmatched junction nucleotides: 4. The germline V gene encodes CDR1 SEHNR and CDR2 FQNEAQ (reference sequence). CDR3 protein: CASSLEGAGGNTIYF. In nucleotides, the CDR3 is TGTGCCAGCAGCTTAGAGGGGGCTGGCGGAAACACCATATATTTT.

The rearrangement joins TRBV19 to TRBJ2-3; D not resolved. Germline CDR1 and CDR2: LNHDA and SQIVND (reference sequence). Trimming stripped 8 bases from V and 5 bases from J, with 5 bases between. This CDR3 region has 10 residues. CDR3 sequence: CASRGDTQYF. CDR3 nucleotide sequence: TGTGCCAGTCGAGGAGATACGCAGTATTTT.

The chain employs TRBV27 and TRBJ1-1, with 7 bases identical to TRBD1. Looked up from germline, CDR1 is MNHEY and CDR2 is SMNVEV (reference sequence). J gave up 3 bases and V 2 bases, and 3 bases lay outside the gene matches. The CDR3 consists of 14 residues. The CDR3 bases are TGTGCCAGCAGTTTAGCAGGGGGTGACACTGAAGCTTTCTTT. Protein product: CASSLAGGDTEAFF.

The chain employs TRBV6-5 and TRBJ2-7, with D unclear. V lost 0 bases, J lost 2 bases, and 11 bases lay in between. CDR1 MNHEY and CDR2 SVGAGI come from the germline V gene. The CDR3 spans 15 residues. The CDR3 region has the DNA TGTGCCAGCAGTTACTCATCTCCGGGTGCCTACGAGCAGTACTTC. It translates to CASSYSSPGAYEQYF.

CDR3 DNA sequence: TGTGCCAGCAGCTTCGTACAGGGTCCAGATACGCAGTATTTT. This encodes CASSFVQGPDTQYF. The chain is built from TRBV7-9 and TRBJ2-3; D may be TRBD1 (6 bases). Trimming took 3 bases from V and 4 from J, leaving 11 bases between them. Germline V gives CDR1 SEHNR, CDR2 FQNEAQ (reference sequence). The CDR3 sequence is 14 residues long.

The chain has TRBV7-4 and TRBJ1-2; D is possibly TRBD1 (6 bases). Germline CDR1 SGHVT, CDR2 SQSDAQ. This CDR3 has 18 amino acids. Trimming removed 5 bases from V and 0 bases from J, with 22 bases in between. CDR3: CASSHGTPGHNTNYGYTF. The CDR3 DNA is TGTGCCAGCAGCCACGGAACACCGGGACACAATACTAACTATGGCTACACCTTC.

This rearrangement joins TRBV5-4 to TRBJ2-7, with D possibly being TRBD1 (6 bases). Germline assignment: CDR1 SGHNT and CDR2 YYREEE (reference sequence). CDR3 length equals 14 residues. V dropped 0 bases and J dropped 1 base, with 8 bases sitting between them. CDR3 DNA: TGTGCCAGCAGCTTGGAGGGACATTCCTACGAGCAGTACTTC. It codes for CASSLEGHSYEQYF.

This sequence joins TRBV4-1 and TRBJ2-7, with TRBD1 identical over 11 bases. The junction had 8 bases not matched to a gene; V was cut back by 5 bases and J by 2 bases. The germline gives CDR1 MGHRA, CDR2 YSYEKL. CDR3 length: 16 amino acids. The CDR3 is CASSYGQGARPYEQYF. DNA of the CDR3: TGCGCCAGCAGCTACGGACAGGGGGCCAGACCCTACGAGCAGTACTTC.

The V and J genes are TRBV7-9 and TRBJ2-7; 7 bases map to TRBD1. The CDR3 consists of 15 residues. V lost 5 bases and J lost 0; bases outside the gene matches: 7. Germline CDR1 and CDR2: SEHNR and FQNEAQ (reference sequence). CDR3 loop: CASSVFDRVSYEQYF. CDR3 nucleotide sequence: TGTGCCAGCAGCGTCTTCGACAGGGTCTCCTACGAGCAGTACTTC.

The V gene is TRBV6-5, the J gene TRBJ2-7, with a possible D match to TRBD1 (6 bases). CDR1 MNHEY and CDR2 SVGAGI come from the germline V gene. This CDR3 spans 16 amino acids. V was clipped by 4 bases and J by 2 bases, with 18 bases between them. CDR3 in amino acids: CASSSQHREQPYEQYF. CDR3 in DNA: TGTGCCAGCAGTTCACAGCACAGGGAACAGCCCTACGAGCAGTACTTC.

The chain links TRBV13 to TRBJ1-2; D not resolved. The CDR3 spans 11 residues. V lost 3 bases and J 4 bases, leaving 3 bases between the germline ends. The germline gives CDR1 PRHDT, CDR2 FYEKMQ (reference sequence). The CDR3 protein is CASSFGYGYTF. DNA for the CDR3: TGTGCCAGCAGCTTCGGCTATGGCTACACCTTC.

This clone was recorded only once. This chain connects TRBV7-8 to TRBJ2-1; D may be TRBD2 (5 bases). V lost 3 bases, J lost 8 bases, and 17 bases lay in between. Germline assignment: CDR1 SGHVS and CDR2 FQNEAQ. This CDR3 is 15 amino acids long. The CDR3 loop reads CASSLSAGISDEQFF. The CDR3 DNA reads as TGTGCCAGCAGCTTGTCGGCAGGAATTAGCGATGAGCAGTTCTTC.

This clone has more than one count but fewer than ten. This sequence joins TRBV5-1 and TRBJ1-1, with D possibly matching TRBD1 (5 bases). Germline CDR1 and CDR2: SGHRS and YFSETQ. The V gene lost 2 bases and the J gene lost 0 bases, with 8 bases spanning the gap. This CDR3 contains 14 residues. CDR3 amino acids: CASSFGQMNTEAFF. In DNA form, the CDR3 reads TGCGCCAGCAGCTTTGGACAAATGAACACTGAAGCTTTCTTT.

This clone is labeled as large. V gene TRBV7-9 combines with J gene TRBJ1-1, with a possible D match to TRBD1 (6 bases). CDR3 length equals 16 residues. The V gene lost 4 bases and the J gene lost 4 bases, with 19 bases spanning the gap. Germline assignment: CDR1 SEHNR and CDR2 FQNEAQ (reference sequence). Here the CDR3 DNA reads TGTGCCAGCAGCTCGTCCCTCAGGGGTGGAGGCACTGAAGCTTTCTTT. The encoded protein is CASSSSLRGGGTEAFF.

The CDR3 region is CASSLDHRQPQHF. CDR3 bases: TGTGCCAGCAGCTTAGATCATAGACAGCCCCAGCATTTT. The chain is built from TRBV11-2 and TRBJ1-5, with unresolved D. V was trimmed by 0 bases and J by 7 bases, leaving 7 bases between them. The length of the CDR3 is 13 residues. CDR1 and CDR2 from the germline V gene are SGHAT and FQNNGV. The full variable domain, in which reference TRBV11-2 and TRBJ1-5 provide the parts outside the CDR3, is EAGVAQSPRYKIIEKRQSVAFWCNPISGHATLYWYQQILGQGPKLLIQFQNNGVVDDSQLPKDRFSAERLKGVDSTLKIQPAKLEDSAVYLCASSLDHRQPQHFGDGTRLSIL.

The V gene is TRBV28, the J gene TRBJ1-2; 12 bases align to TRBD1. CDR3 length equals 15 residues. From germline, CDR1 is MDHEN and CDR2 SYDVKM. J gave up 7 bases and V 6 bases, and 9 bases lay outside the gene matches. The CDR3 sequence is CASSRRDRGRGGYTF. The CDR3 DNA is TGTGCCAGCAGCAGACGGGACAGGGGGCGTGGTGGCTACACCTTC.

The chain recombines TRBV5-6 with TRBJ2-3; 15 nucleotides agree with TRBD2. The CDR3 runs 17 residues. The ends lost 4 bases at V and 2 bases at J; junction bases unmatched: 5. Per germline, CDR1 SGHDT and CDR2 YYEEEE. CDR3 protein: CASSPWTSGGATDTQYF. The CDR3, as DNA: TGTGCCAGCAGCCCCTGGACTAGCGGGGGGGCCACAGATACGCAGTATTTT.